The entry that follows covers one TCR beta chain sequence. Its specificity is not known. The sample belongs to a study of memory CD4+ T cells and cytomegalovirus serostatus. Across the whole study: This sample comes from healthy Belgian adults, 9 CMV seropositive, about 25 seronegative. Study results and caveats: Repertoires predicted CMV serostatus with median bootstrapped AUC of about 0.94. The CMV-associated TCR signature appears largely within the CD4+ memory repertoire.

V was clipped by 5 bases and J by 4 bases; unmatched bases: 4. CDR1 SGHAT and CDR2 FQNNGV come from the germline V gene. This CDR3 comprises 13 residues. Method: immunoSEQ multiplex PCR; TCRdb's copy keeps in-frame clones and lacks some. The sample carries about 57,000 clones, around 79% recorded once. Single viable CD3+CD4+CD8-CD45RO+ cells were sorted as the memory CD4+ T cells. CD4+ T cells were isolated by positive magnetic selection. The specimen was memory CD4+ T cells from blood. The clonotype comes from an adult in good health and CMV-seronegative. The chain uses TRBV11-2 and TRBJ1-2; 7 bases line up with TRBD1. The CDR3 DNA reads TGTGCCAGCAGCCCCAGGGGGATCTATGGCTACACCTTC. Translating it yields CASSPRGIYGYTF.